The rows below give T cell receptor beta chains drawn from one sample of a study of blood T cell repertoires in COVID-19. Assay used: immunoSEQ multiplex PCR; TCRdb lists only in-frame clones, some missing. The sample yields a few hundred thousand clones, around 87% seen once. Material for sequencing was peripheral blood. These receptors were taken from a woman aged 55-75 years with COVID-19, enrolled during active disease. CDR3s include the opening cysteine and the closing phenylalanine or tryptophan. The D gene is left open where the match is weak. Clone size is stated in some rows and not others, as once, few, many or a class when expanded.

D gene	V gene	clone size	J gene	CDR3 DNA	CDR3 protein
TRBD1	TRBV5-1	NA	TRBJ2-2	TGCGCCAGCAGCTTGGAGTTCGGGACAGGGGGCCGGGAGCTGTTTTTT	CASSLEFGTGGRELFF
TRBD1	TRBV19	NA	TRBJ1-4	TGTGCCAGTAGTGCCGGACAGGGGGCAAGGGGTTGGGGTGAAAAACTGTTTTTT	CASSAGQGARGWGEKLFF
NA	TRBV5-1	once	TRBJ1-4	TGCGCCAGCAGTCATGATGGATCTAGGGGGGAAAAACTGTTTTTT	CASSHDGSRGEKLFF
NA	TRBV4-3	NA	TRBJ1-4	TGCGCCAGCAGCCAGACCGGGGGGGGGCTGAGTGAAAAACTGTTTTTT	CASSQTGGGLSEKLFF
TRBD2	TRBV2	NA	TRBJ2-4	TGTGCCAGCAGGGGACTAGCGGGGGGTCGTGGCATTCAGTACTTC	CASRGLAGGRGIQYF
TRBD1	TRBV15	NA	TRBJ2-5	TGTGCCACCAGCAGAGATAAAGGACAGGGTGGGGAGACCCAGTACTTC	CATSRDKGQGGETQYF
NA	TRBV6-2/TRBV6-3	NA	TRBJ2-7	TGTGCCAGCAGTCAACGCGGGACAGCTACTGGCGAGCAGTACTTC	CASSQRGTATGEQYF
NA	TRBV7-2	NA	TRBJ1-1	TGTGCCAGCAGCCTCCCACCTGCAGGGAACACTGAAGCTTTCTTT	CASSLPPAGNTEAFF
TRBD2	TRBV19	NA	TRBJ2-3	TGTGCCAGTAGACCTAGCGGGGGGCCCGATACGCAGTATTTT	CASRPSGGPDTQYF
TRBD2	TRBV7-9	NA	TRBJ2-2	TGTGCCAGCAGCTTAGTTGGCGGGGGAAGGACCGGGGAGCTGTTTTTT	CASSLVGGGRTGELFF
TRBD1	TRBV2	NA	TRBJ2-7	TGTGCCAGCAGTGTCAACAGGGGCCCCTACGAGCAGTACTTC	CASSVNRGPYEQYF
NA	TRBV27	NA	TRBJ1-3	TGTGCCAGCAGTTTAGGGCGAGGAAACACCATATATTTT	CASSLGRGNTIYF
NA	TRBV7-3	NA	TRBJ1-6	TGTGCCAGCAGCTTAAACGGGGGGCATAATTCACCCCTCCACTTT	CASSLNGGHNSPLHF
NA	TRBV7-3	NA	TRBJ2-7	TGTGCCAGCAGCCCCGGGACACCCCGGAGCCAGTACTTC	CASSPGTPRSQYF
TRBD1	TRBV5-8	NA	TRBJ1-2	TGTGCCAGCAGCTTGTCGGGACAGGGTGCCTACACCTTC	CASSLSGQGAYTF
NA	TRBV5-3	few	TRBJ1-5	TGTGCCAGAAGCTTGTTTATTGTGGAGGGGCTGGCCCATAGCAATCAGCCCCAGCATTTT	CARSLFIVEGLAHSNQPQHF
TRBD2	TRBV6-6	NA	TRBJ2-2	TGTGCCACCCGGGGGGAAACCGGGGAGCTGTTTTTT	CATRGETGELFF
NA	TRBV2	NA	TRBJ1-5	TGTGCCAGCAGTTTCCTCCGGGCCGGGGGCAATCAGCCCCAGCATTTT	CASSFLRAGGNQPQHF
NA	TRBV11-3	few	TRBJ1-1	TGTGCCAGCAGCTTAGACGAGGGCGCTGAAGCTTTCTTT	CASSLDEGAEAFF
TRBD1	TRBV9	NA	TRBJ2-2	TGTGCCAGCAGCGTTGGACAGGGCTACACCGGGGAGCTGTTTTTT	CASSVGQGYTGELFF
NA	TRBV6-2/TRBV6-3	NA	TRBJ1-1	TGTGCCAGCAGTCCCCGACAGTATACGGACACTGAAGCTTTCTTT	CASSPRQYTDTEAFF
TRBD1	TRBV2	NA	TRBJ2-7	TGTGCCAGCAGTGTTACCGGGACAGGGTTTGGCGAGCAGTACTTC	CASSVTGTGFGEQYF
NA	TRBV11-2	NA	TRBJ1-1	TGTGCCAGCAGCTTAGGTGGGCTTATGGAAGCTTTCTTT	CASSLGGLMEAFF
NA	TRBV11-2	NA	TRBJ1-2	TGTGCCAGCAGCTTAGATACAGGCCCCTATGGCTACACCTTC	CASSLDTGPYGYTF
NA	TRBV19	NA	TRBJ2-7	TGTGCCAGTAGTATAACCTCGGACACCTCCTACGAGCAGTACTTC	CASSITSDTSYEQYF
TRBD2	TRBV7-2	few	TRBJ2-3	TGTGCCAGCAGCTTCGGAGCGGGGGGCTCCACAGATACGCAGTATTTT	CASSFGAGGSTDTQYF
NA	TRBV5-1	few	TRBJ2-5	TGCGCCAGCAGCCCAGGGTCCCAAGAGACCCAGTACTTC	CASSPGSQETQYF
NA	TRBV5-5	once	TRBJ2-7	TGTGCCAGCAGCTTTCGAGACAGGTGGGGCGAGCAGTACTTC	CASSFRDRWGEQYF
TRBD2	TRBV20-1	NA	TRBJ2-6	TGCAGTGCTAGTAAAGCGGGGGCTGGGGCCAACGTCCTGACTTTC	CSASKAGAGANVLTF
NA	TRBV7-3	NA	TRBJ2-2	TGTGCCAGCAGCTTAACAGCGGGAACAGGGAGGTTATCCGGGGAGCTGTTTTTT	CASSLTAGTGRLSGELFF
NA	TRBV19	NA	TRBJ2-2	TGTGCCAGTAGGCGGGCCTCGGGAACCGGGGAGCTGTTTTTT	CASRRASGTGELFF
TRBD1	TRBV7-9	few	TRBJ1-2	TGTGCCAGCAGCTCTTCCGGGACAGCAAGGGTTAACGGCTACACCTTC	CASSSSGTARVNGYTF
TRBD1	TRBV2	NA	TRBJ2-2	TGTGCCAGCAGTAGACAGGGGGCCACCGGGGAGCTGTTTTTT	CASSRQGATGELFF
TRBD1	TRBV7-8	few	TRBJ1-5	TGTGCCAGCAGCGCGGACAGGAGGAGCAATCAGCCCCAGCATTTT	CASSADRRSNQPQHF
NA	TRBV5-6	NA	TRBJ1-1	TGTGCCAGCAGCCCGACAGTGATGCTTAACACTGAAGCTTTCTTT	CASSPTVMLNTEAFF
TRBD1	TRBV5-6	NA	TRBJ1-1	TGTGCCAGCAGCGCACTGGGACAGCTGAACACTGAAGCTTTCTTT	CASSALGQLNTEAFF
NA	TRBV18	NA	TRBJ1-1	TGTGCCAGCTCAAAAGGACTTGACACTGAAGCTTTCTTT	CASSKGLDTEAFF
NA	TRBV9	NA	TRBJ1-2	TGTGCCAGCAGCGTAGACCCGGGAGGAGGTGGCTACACCTTC	CASSVDPGGGGYTF